One T cell receptor beta chain is described in this entry. V was pared by 2 bases and J by 12 bases, with 8 bases between. The CDR3 length is 10 residues. Germline V gene lookup returns CDR1 DFQATT and CDR2 SNEGSKA (reference sequence). These data are taken from a study of blood T cell repertoires in COVID-19. On the study more broadly: Donors in the United States, Italy and Spain gave samples during acute or convalescent COVID-19. Sample material is recorded as cDNA or gDNA derived from T cells, B-cell-depleted T cells, or PBMCs.

Original methodology: Scientists estimated how many nucleated cells there were by amplifying reference gene primers. Data came from immunoSEQ multiplex PCR; TCRdb stores just in-frame clones and leaves some out. V, J and clone size are those of that table, while D and trimming were read from the DNA. The sample records some 250,000 clones, about 85% being singletons. This sequence originates from a man aged 60 to 69 with acute or convalescent COVID-19. This chain links TRBV20-1 with TRBJ2-4, with a weak D call TRBD2 (5 bases). The sample was peripheral blood. The CDR3 nucleotides are TGCAGTGCTAGAACGACTACTCAGTACTTC. Translating it yields CSARTTTQYF.